Many counts were recorded for the clone carrying this T cell receptor beta chain. Its matching antigen is unknown. The data are from a study of T-cell reconstitution after alpha-beta-depleted transplantation in children. General study results and limits: It was reported that alpha-beta T cells came from several hundred expanded graft clones (about two months after transplant). When one year had passed after transplant, most T-cell counts and diversity came from newly produced T cells. Some patients' high day-60 TCRbeta diversity was traced to surviving recipient T cells and thymic progenitors.

A library of TCRbeta sequences, prepared with unique molecular identifiers, was generated. TCRdb re-called the PCR reads through MiXCR, storing one row per CDR3 protein. Of about 7,700 distinct CDR3 sequences in the sample, about an eighth were seen once. The germline V gene has CDR1 SEHNR and CDR2 FQNEAQ (reference sequence). This CDR3 is built from 17 residues. The V end was cut by 4 bases, the J end by 2 bases, with 20 bases between. The receptor was derived from a patient younger than 10 who had a stem cell transplant for inherited bone marrow failure, so the T cells may come from the graft donor. The chain uses TRBV7-9 and TRBJ2-5; D possibly matches TRBD1 or TRBD2 (5 bases each). Sample: PBMCs, mostly from graft donor cells, taken 60 days after TCRalphabeta/CD19-depleted stem cell transplant. CDR3: CASSSRRARGIQETQYF. The CDR3, as DNA: TGTGCCAGCAGCTCAAGGCGGGCGAGGGGAATTCAAGAGACCCAGTACTTC.